The 3 T cell receptor beta chains in this list originate from one sample, sequenced in a study of blood T cells in healthy people across ages. Primers used in a second PCR of roughly 6 to 11 cycles were a sample-barcoded 5' primer and a J-beta primer mix. MiXCR, run by TCRdb on the 5' RACE reads, gives a single entry per CDR3 protein. The table has some 700,000 distinct CDR3 sequences, 20% to 25% seen once; the top ten hold roughly 22%. The material sequenced was blood. The receptors here all came from a man aged 65-85 years in good health.

The chain links TRBV5-1 to TRBJ2-2; 7 positions match TRBD1. The J segment lost 2 bases and the V segment lost 1 base, leaving 5 bases of the junction unmatched. The CDR3 has 16 amino acids. In germline, CDR1 is SGHRS, CDR2 YFSETQ. CDR3 amino acids: CASSLRQGVNTGELFF. CDR3 sequence (DNA): TGCGCCAGCAGCTTGAGGCAGGGGGTCAACACCGGGGAGCTGTTTTTT.

Only a few counts were recorded for this clonotype. This sequence joins TRBV12-3 or TRBV12-4 and TRBJ2-1, with 9 bases that match TRBD1. With the DNA end fitting TRBJ2-5 better, the J assignment may be wrong. The CDR3 is made up of 13 amino acids. CDR3 protein: CASMTGGQKTQYF. The CDR3 DNA sequence: TGTGCCAGTATGACAGGGGGTCAGAAGACCCAGTACTTC.

This clonotype was seen a handful of times. The chain carries TRBV15 and TRBJ1-2; 10 bases are a match to TRBD1. Germline V gene data show CDR1 as LNHNV and CDR2 as YYDKDF (reference sequence). V trimming: 1 base; J trimming: 7 bases; junction bases outside the gene matches: 6. This CDR3 is 15 amino acids long. The CDR3 is CATSRGDRGLIGYTF. CDR3 sequence (DNA): TGTGCCACCAGCAGAGGAGACAGGGGGCTCATTGGCTACACCTTC. Full variable domain (rest looked up from reference TRBV15 and TRBJ1-2): DAMVIQNPRYQVTQFGKPVTLSCSQTLNHNVMYWYQQKSSQAPKLLFHYYDKDFNNEADTPDNFQSRRPNTSFCFLDIRSPGLGDTAMYLCATSRGDRGLIGYTFGSGTRLTVV.